The T cell receptor beta chain under discussion was sequenced for a study of T cell repertoires in cytomegalovirus infection. Across the study: CMV infection and matching HLA type were both indicated by public TCR beta signatures.

A remark on this clonotype: As yet, its antigen is unknown.

TCRdb recomputed calls from the reads with MiXCR, one row per CDR3 protein. The table lists 700,000 to 900,000 distinct CDR3 sequences, about 29% of them singletons. The junction had 7 bases not matched to a gene; V was cut back by 3 bases and J by 6 bases. This CDR3 is built from 15 residues. The germline V gene encodes CDR1 SGHRS and CDR2 YFSETQ. Study-level points and caveats: Dominating the ex vivo response were HLA-C-restricted CMV-specific TCR beta clonotypes. Carriage of CMV together with the relevant HLA was identifiable through cumulative public TCR beta family frequency.

Sequenced material: cultured CD8+ T cells from PBMCs, taken from culture after CMV antigen stimulation. The V and J genes are TRBV5-1 and TRBJ1-5; TRBD1 matches 9 bases. This clonotype was sampled from a human donor in good health (CMV status not recorded). Some clones in this sample may be carry-over from other donors' samples. In nucleotides, the CDR3 is TGCGCCAGCAGCTCGGGACAGGGTGTTACTCAGCCCCAGCATTTT. Amino acid sequence: CASSSGQGVTQPQHF.